Reported below is one T cell receptor beta chain. Antigen unknown. Germline assignment: CDR1 SGDLS and CDR2 YYNGEE. J was trimmed by 8 bases and V by 4 bases; bases with no gene match: 14. CDR3 length: 16 residues. This entry comes from a study of T cell repertoires in cytomegalovirus infection. Across the whole study: It was the public TCR beta signatures that indicated both CMV infection and matching HLA type. Study results and limitations: Totalled public TCR beta family frequency picked out people who carried CMV plus the relevant HLA.

TCRdb re-called the reads through MiXCR, storing one row per CDR3 protein. The repertoire holds about 400,000 distinct CDR3 sequences, 15% to 20% seen once, with 8.7% in the top ten. J is TRBJ2-1 and V is TRBV9, with 8 bases fitting TRBD2. The sample comprised PBMCs. The source is a human donor in good health (CMV status not recorded). Some clones in this sample may be carry-over from other donors' samples. In DNA form, the CDR3 reads TGTGCCAGCAGCCTCGTAGGCGCGGGAGGTATGTATGAGCAGTTCTTC. It codes for CASSLVGAGGMYEQFF.